This T cell receptor beta chain stems from a study of post-analysis software for immune sequencing data (dated by TCRdb to the mid-2010s). Regarding the complete study: Recorded disease courses included relapsing-remitting, secondary progressive and progressive-relapsing multiple sclerosis, with some patients lacking subtype annotation. A subset of samples was prepared in parallel using single-end sample barcoding, then pooled and co-amplified after Illumina adapter ligation. The patient repertoires were compared against approximately twelve previously published healthy control repertoires obtained from donors aged roughly 6 to 28 years.

To demonstrate the VDJtools post-analysis software, the study profiled TCR beta repertoires from the peripheral blood of about 13 young patients with multiple sclerosis. The multiple sclerosis patients were children and adolescents between about 6 and 16 years of age. Libraries were constructed by PCR. Reads for this sample came from an Illumina HiSeq 2500. To reduce PCR and sequencing biases, unique molecular identifiers were incorporated into the TCR beta cDNA libraries. Per 1 to 10 million input T cells, approximately 500,000 cDNA molecules were obtained, such that each molecule approximated one T cell. Patient libraries were prepared and sequenced with the same protocol used for the earlier healthy control dataset. Samples belonging to the same batch were prepared together, multiplexed and sequenced on a shared HiSeq lane. Per the original workflow: MIGEC handled the raw barcoded reads, throwing out single-read molecular identifier groups before consensus assembly and CDR3 extraction. VDJtools was used for post-analysis of the clonotype tables, and diversity was normalized by down-sampling every dataset to the size of the smallest sample. To correct batch-related cross-sample contamination, repertoire overlap clustering matched CDR3 amino acid sequences but not nucleotide sequences. TCRdb's own reprocessing of the public reads used fastp at Q25 and MiXCR and kept productive beta chains. Duplicate CDR3 protein sequences are folded into a single record with the most common DNA and genes. The V and J calls were not made by the authors but by TCRdb's processing. This sample is represented by hundreds of thousands of distinct CDR3 sequences; roughly 50% of them were singletons. The ten largest clones capture under 6% of the sample.

This clonotype was detected a few times. Its specific antigen is unknown. Per-base qualities were not stored, and no clone one base away is much larger. In the germline V gene, CDR1 corresponds to SNHLY and CDR2 to FYNNEI. Trimming costs V 11 bases and J 2 bases, and their ends lie 14 bases apart. CDR3 length: 13 amino acids, cysteine to phenylalanine. Kept here is only the CDR3 DNA, which spans 39 bases and is read in frame from base 1. Overall study outcomes, separate from this receptor: Compared with controls, multiple sclerosis patients had significantly lower normalized Chao1 diversity, a finding suggesting substantial peripheral T-cell clonal expansion. About 5 TRBV segments, including TRBV5-6, TRBV5-1 and TRBV20-1, were significantly more frequent in patients than controls. The multiple sclerosis patient group was slightly younger than the control group. Strong co-clustering of samples prepared in the same batch was shown by direct clustering with F measure, prompting a batch-effect correction.

This clonotype originated in a girl aged 5 to 17 with multiple sclerosis. The chain couples TRBV2 to TRBJ2-3; the D gene is possibly TRBD2, with 6 bases matching. Specimen: blood. The CDR3 region reads CAVSGTVTDTQYF. The DNA sequence is given as TGTGCCGTTTCCGGGACTGTCACAGATACGCAGTATTTT.